The rows below give T cell receptor beta chains drawn from one sample of a study of blood T cell repertoires in COVID-19. Only in-frame clones appear in the TCRdb table, and some are missing; sequencing was by immunoSEQ multiplex PCR. The sample carries roughly 68,000 clones, roughly 90% recorded once. Sequences were obtained from peripheral blood. The receptor set was obtained from a man aged 40-55 years with COVID-19, enrolled during active disease. CDR3s include the opening cysteine and the closing phenylalanine or tryptophan. The D gene is left open where the match is weak. A row's size may be missing; if present it is once, few, many or a size class.

J gene: TRBJ2-5; V gene: TRBV5-4; clone size: .; D gene: TRBD2; CDR3 DNA: TGTGCCAGCAGCTTGTACCTAGCGGGGGGGCGGAGAGAGACCCAGTACTTC; CDR3 protein: CASSLYLAGGRRETQYF
J gene: TRBJ1-5; V gene: TRBV19; clone size: .; D gene: TRBD1; CDR3 DNA: TGTGCCACAGGGGGTTGGGAAGATCAGCCCCAGCATTTT; CDR3 protein: CATGGWEDQPQHF
J gene: TRBJ2-7; V gene: TRBV5-1; clone size: .; D gene: .; CDR3 DNA: TGCGCCAGCAGCAGTAAGGAGGTCCCCTACGAGCAGTACTTC; CDR3 protein: CASSSKEVPYEQYF
J gene: TRBJ1-6; V gene: TRBV5-6; clone size: .; D gene: .; CDR3 DNA: TGTGCCAGCAGCCCCGGGGAGAATAGCTATAATTCACCCCTCCACTTT; CDR3 protein: CASSPGENSYNSPLHF
J gene: TRBJ1-1; V gene: TRBV12-3/TRBV12-4; clone size: .; D gene: TRBD1; CDR3 DNA: TGTGCCAGCACTAACAGGGGGTGGACTGAAGCTTTCTTT; CDR3 protein: CASTNRGWTEAFF
J gene: TRBJ2-2; V gene: TRBV27; clone size: .; D gene: .; CDR3 DNA: TGTGCCAGCAGTTCCGGGACACTGGCCGGGGAGCTGTTTTTT; CDR3 protein: CASSSGTLAGELFF
J gene: TRBJ1-5; V gene: TRBV10-3; clone size: .; D gene: .; CDR3 DNA: TGTGCCACCAGGTCTTTGAGCAATCAGCCCCAGCATTTT; CDR3 protein: CATRSLSNQPQHF
J gene: TRBJ1-5; V gene: TRBV6-1; clone size: .; D gene: TRBD1; CDR3 DNA: TGTGCCAGCAGTGGGTCCGTGACAGGGAGCAGCAATCAGCCCCAGCATTTT; CDR3 protein: CASSGSVTGSSNQPQHF
J gene: TRBJ1-1; V gene: TRBV3-1/TRBV3-2; clone size: .; D gene: .; CDR3 DNA: TGTGCCAGCAGCCCACATTCTTGGACAGAAGGATGGGGCACTGAAGCTTTCTTT; CDR3 protein: CASSPHSWTEGWGTEAFF
J gene: TRBJ1-3; V gene: TRBV11-2; clone size: .; D gene: .; CDR3 DNA: TGTGCCAGCAGCGTGTCACCTCTGCTACCCATATATTTT; CDR3 protein: CASSVSPLLPIYF
J gene: TRBJ1-4; V gene: TRBV7-2; clone size: .; D gene: TRBD1; CDR3 DNA: TGTGCCAGCAGCTTAAATACAGGGGTGAATGAAAAACTGTTTTTT; CDR3 protein: CASSLNTGVNEKLFF
J gene: TRBJ2-7; V gene: TRBV10-2; clone size: .; D gene: TRBD1; CDR3 DNA: TGCGCCAGCAGTGACGGCGGGACAGGGGGCGTGCAGTACTTC; CDR3 protein: CASSDGGTGGVQYF
J gene: TRBJ2-7; V gene: TRBV6-5; clone size: .; D gene: TRBD1; CDR3 DNA: TGTGCCAGCAGGGACAGGGTTACCTACGAGCAGTACTTC; CDR3 protein: CASRDRVTYEQYF
J gene: TRBJ1-5; V gene: TRBV30; clone size: .; D gene: TRBD1; CDR3 DNA: TGTGCCTGGTCGCAGGGGGCTAACCAGCCCCAGCATTTT; CDR3 protein: CAWSQGANQPQHF
J gene: TRBJ2-2; V gene: TRBV10-1; clone size: .; D gene: TRBD1; CDR3 DNA: TGCGCCAGCGGGAAGACAGGGGTGAACACCGGGGAGCTGTTTTTT; CDR3 protein: CASGKTGVNTGELFF
J gene: TRBJ1-2; V gene: TRBV10-2; clone size: .; D gene: .; CDR3 DNA: TGCGCCAGCGGGAGGTCCTCTCCTAACTATGGCTACACCTTC; CDR3 protein: CASGRSSPNYGYTF
J gene: TRBJ2-7; V gene: TRBV20-1; clone size: .; D gene: .; CDR3 DNA: TGCAGTGCTAGTGTAAGAGTTAGCGAAATCTCCTACGAGCAGTACTTC; CDR3 protein: CSASVRVSEISYEQYF
J gene: TRBJ2-1; V gene: TRBV5-1; clone size: .; D gene: .; CDR3 DNA: TGCGCCAGCGGCACCTCGAGAGGGAACGACAATGAGCAGTTCTTC; CDR3 protein: CASGTSRGNDNEQFF
J gene: TRBJ2-7; V gene: TRBV15; clone size: .; D gene: .; CDR3 DNA: TGTGCCACCAGCAGAGATTTCGGAGGGGCCGGCTACGAGCAGTACTTC; CDR3 protein: CATSRDFGGAGYEQYF
J gene: TRBJ1-4; V gene: TRBV29-1; clone size: .; D gene: TRBD1; CDR3 DNA: TGCAGCGTTCGGACAGGGAATGAAAAACTGTTTTTT; CDR3 protein: CSVRTGNEKLFF
J gene: TRBJ2-3; V gene: TRBV30; clone size: .; D gene: .; CDR3 DNA: TGTGCCTGGAGTGACAGGTCTGGGGGCACAGATACGCAGTATTTT; CDR3 protein: CAWSDRSGGTDTQYF
J gene: TRBJ1-5; V gene: TRBV3-1/TRBV3-2; clone size: .; D gene: TRBD1; CDR3 DNA: TGTGCCAGCAGCCAAGGGACAGGGGAGCAGCCCCAGCATTTT; CDR3 protein: CASSQGTGEQPQHF
J gene: TRBJ2-1; V gene: TRBV7-9; clone size: once; D gene: .; CDR3 DNA: TGTGCCAGCAGCCCTCCCCCAAAGGGGGAAACCTACAATGAGCAGTTCTTC; CDR3 protein: CASSPPPKGETYNEQFF
J gene: TRBJ1-1; V gene: TRBV12-5; clone size: .; D gene: .; CDR3 DNA: TGTGCTAGTGGTTTGGTAAAGGGGGGGAGGACTGAAGCTTTCTTT; CDR3 protein: CASGLVKGGRTEAFF
J gene: TRBJ2-7; V gene: TRBV24-1; clone size: .; D gene: TRBD1; CDR3 DNA: TGTGCCACCAATCTGACAGGGGACCTTCTCGAGCAGTACTTC; CDR3 protein: CATNLTGDLLEQYF
J gene: TRBJ1-1; V gene: TRBV28; clone size: .; D gene: TRBD1; CDR3 DNA: TGTGCCAGCAGCACTTCATCGGGGACAGGAGGTACTGAAGCTTTCTTT; CDR3 protein: CASSTSSGTGGTEAFF